A single sample is the source of the 30 T cell receptor beta chains below, sequenced in a study of spatial heterogeneity in lung cancer. As for time point: blood at routine non-recurrence follow-up after resection. Whole RNA came from tumor, nontumor lung or frozen PBMC and was sequenced without being sorted. MiXCR was run by TCRdb on the 5' RACE reads, yielding one entry per CDR3 protein. The sample contains around 110,000 distinct CDR3 sequences, over 9% of which appear only once. Sequences were derived from PBMCs, sampled at follow-up. All receptors come from a male donor with early-stage non-small cell lung cancer.

This clonotype was seen a handful of times. The chain recombines TRBV18 with TRBJ2-7; the D gene is possibly TRBD1 (6 bases). The germline V gene encodes CDR1 KGHSH and CDR2 LQKENI. The V and J ends lost 2 bases and 0 bases respectively, with 14 bases between them. The CDR3 length is 16 residues. The CDR3 sequence: CASSPSTGPSSYEQYF. CDR3 in DNA: TGTGCCAGCTCACCATCTACAGGGCCCAGCTCCTACGAGCAGTACTTC.

This chain links TRBV30 with TRBJ2-3; 7 positions match TRBD1. Germline CDR1 is GTSNPN and CDR2 is SVGIG (reference sequence). J was trimmed by 5 bases and V by 5 bases; bases with no gene match: 16. The CDR3 has 16 residues. In DNA form, the CDR3 reads TGTGCCTGGGCAAGGGACGGGACAGCAAGAGGAGATACGCAGTATTTT. It is translated as CAWARDGTARGDTQYF.

V usage is TRBV10-2 and J usage is TRBJ2-2, with D tentatively TRBD2 (5 bases). The germline V gene encodes CDR1 WSHSY and CDR2 SAAADI. The CDR3 covers 14 residues. Trimming took 6 bases from V and 2 from J, leaving 10 bases between them. The CDR3 region has the DNA TGCGCCAGCAGGCCACGGGGTAACACCGGGGAGCTGTTTTTT. Protein: CASRPRGNTGELFF.

This clonotype has ten or more counts. The V and J genes are TRBV27 and TRBJ1-2; 7 nucleotides match TRBD1. The CDR3 has 13 residues. Germline trimming cut 5 bases from V and 3 bases from J; bases unmatched to any gene: 3. CDR1 MNHEY and CDR2 SMNVEV come from the germline V gene (reference sequence). The CDR3 DNA reads as TGTGCCAGCAGTCTCGACAGGGACTATGGCTACACCTTC. Translated, it gives CASSLDRDYGYTF.

This rearrangement joins TRBV20-1 to TRBJ1-1; D is possibly TRBD1 (5 bases). V shed 1 base and J shed 1 base, with 16 bases lying between them. The CDR3 consists of 16 residues. Germline V gene data show CDR1 as DFQATT and CDR2 as SNEGSKA (reference sequence). DNA for the CDR3: TGCAGTGCTAGAGCCCCCGGGACGACCGGGAACACTGAAGCTTTCTTT. Translating it yields CSARAPGTTGNTEAFF.

The chain is built from TRBV5-1 and TRBJ1-1; TRBD1 might be the D (6 bases). This CDR3 has 16 amino acids. CDR1 is SGHRS and CDR2 is YFSETQ in the germline V gene. The V end was cut by 0 bases, the J end by 1 base, with 13 bases between. The CDR3 coding sequence is TGCGCCAGCAGCTTGGAGGCAGGGGCTCAGAACACTGAAGCTTTCTTT. Its protein is CASSLEAGAQNTEAFF.

The chain carries TRBV11-3 and TRBJ2-3; possible D gene TRBD2, 5 bases. Trimming took off 3 bases at V and 1 base at J, with 11 bases between the two ends. CDR1 SGHNT and CDR2 YENEEA come from the germline V gene. The CDR3 spans 15 residues. The CDR3 region is CASSLREKGTDTQYF. CDR3 coding DNA: TGTGCCAGCAGCTTGAGGGAAAAGGGCACAGATACGCAGTATTTT.

This clonotype was seen a few times. This rearrangement joins TRBV15 to TRBJ2-3; D gene ambiguous. The CDR3 is made up of 13 amino acids. The germline gives CDR1 LNHNV, CDR2 YYDKDF (reference sequence). Trimming removed 2 bases at V and 0 bases at J, with 3 bases between. This CDR3 reads CATSRSSTDTQYF. CDR3 nucleotide sequence: TGTGCCACCAGCAGATCCAGCACAGATACGCAGTATTTT.

The table lists this clonotype with many counts. The V call is TRBV12-3 or TRBV12-4, the J call TRBJ2-4, with no clear D. There are 15 residues in the CDR3. V was cut by 4 bases and J by 1 base, with 11 bases left in between. The CDR3 nucleotides are TGTGCCAGCAGTTGGCAGGCTGGGGCCAAAAACATTCAGTACTTC. It translates to CASSWQAGAKNIQYF.

Ten or more counts support this clonotype. The chain couples TRBV6-2 or TRBV6-3 to TRBJ1-2, with TRBD1 identical over 7 bases. This CDR3 region has 18 residues. Germline CDR1 and CDR2: MNHEY and SVGEGT. With 4 bases clipped from V and 5 bases from J, the junction kept 19 bases outside the gene matches. The CDR3 reads CASSSTRDRSLAVYGYTF. The CDR3, as DNA: TGTGCCAGCAGTTCCACCAGGGACAGATCCCTGGCGGTGTATGGCTACACCTTC.

This clonotype was observed many times. The rearrangement joins TRBV28 to TRBJ2-3, with 14 bases aligning to TRBD2. Germline CDR1 reads MDHEN; CDR2 reads SYDVKM. Trimming cost V 8 bases and J 3 bases; bases outside gene matches: 1. The CDR3 sequence is 14 residues long. This CDR3 is CASWTSGGTDTQYF. The DNA for the CDR3 is TGTGCCAGCTGGACTAGCGGGGGGACAGATACGCAGTATTTT.

In its sample, this clonotype was seen many times. The chain uses TRBV28 and TRBJ2-5; 10 bases align to TRBD1. The trim removed 5 bases at V and 2 bases at J, leaving 14 bases unmatched. CDR1 is MDHEN, CDR2 SYDVKM, per germline. CDR3 length: 18 amino acids. Here the CDR3 reads CASSIDRGRPTSQETQYF. DNA for the CDR3: TGTGCCAGCAGTATCGACAGGGGGCGGCCCACATCACAAGAGACCCAGTACTTC.

The genes are TRBV28 and TRBJ2-5, with D possibly matching TRBD2 (6 bases). Trimming cost V 4 bases and J 10 bases, with 13 bases left between them. The length of the CDR3 is 12 residues. Germline-derived CDR1 and CDR2 are MDHEN and SYDVKM. The CDR3 loop reads CASSSRLVSQYF. In DNA, the CDR3 is TGTGCCAGCAGTTCCAGACTAGTAAGCCAGTACTTC.

The V gene is TRBV7-3, the J gene TRBJ2-1; D is uncertain. V was shortened by 4 bases and J by 10 bases, with 14 bases between the two germline ends. CDR1 is SGHTA, CDR2 FQGTGA, per germline. The CDR3 is 13 residues long. The DNA of the CDR3 is TGTGCCAGCAGCTCCGTAGAAGGCTTCGAGCAGTTCTTC. This sequence encodes CASSSVEGFEQFF. Full variable domain (missing parts from reference TRBV7-3 and TRBJ2-1): GAGVSQTPSNKVTEKGKYVELRCDPISGHTALYWYRQSLGQGPEFLIYFQGTGAADDSGLPNDRFFAVRPEGSVSTLKIQRTERGDSAVYLCASSSVEGFEQFFGPGTRLTVL.

The chain recombines TRBV6-4 with TRBJ2-1, with a possible D match to TRBD2 (6 bases). The CDR3 consists of 16 residues. CDR1 is MRHNA and CDR2 is SNTAGT in the germline V gene. V lost 6 bases and J lost 3, with 18 bases in between. The CDR3 spells CASSLWRGTDYNEQFF. CDR3 coding DNA: TGTGCCAGCAGCCTCTGGCGGGGTACGGACTACAATGAGCAGTTCTTC.

The sample holds many counts of this clonotype. This chain joins TRBV7-9 and TRBJ2-5; 9 bases map to TRBD2. The germline CDR1 and CDR2 sequences are SEHNR and FQNEAQ (reference sequence). The CDR3 totals 14 residues. V dropped 2 bases and J dropped 5; count of bases not matched to a gene: 3. The CDR3 coding sequence is TGTGCCAGCAGCTTATCTGGACTAGCGGAGACCCAGTACTTC. Amino acid sequence: CASSLSGLAETQYF.

This clonotype has a handful of counts. The chain combines TRBV7-2 with TRBJ1-5; D ambiguous. The V end lost 1 base, the J end lost 3 bases, and 4 bases lay between the germline ends. This CDR3 comprises 13 residues. Germline CDR1 SGHTA, CDR2 FQGNSA. CDR3: CASSLDTNQPQHF. The CDR3 nucleotides are TGTGCCAGCAGCTTAGATACCAATCAGCCCCAGCATTTT.

The J gene is TRBJ1-5, the V gene TRBV6-6; 7 bases align to TRBD1. CDR1 is MNHNY and CDR2 is SVGAGI in the germline V gene (reference sequence). The CDR3 spans 16 residues. V shed 10 bases, J shed 4 bases, and the junction held 16 bases outside the gene matches. CDR3 loop: CATTSRLGQPNQPQHF. The CDR3 nucleotides read TGTGCCACCACCTCTCGCCTGGGACAGCCGAATCAGCCCCAGCATTTT.

This clonotype was counted a few times. CDR3 DNA sequence: TGTGCCGGTGGGGCCCCGGGGGCTCCCTACAATGAGCAGTTCTTC. This encodes CAGGAPGAPYNEQFF. The chain joins TRBV7-2 to TRBJ2-1; D may match TRBD1 or TRBD2 (6 bases each). V was pared by 11 bases and J by 2 bases, with 19 bases between. CDR1 and CDR2 (germline): SGHTA, FQGNSA. The CDR3 loop spans 15 amino acids.

This clonotype was picked up one time. The chain links TRBV20-1 to TRBJ2-3; TRBD2 matches 8 bases. The germline V gene encodes CDR1 DFQATT and CDR2 SNEGSKA (reference sequence). V shed 1 base, J shed 7 bases, and the junction held 7 bases outside the gene matches. CDR3 length: 14 residues. The CDR3, as DNA: TGCAGTGCTAGAGCGGGGGGGCCTTCTTATACGCAGTATTTT. It specifies CSARAGGPSYTQYF.

This clonotype was detected many times. CDR3 in DNA: TGTGCCAGCAGTCTTACCGACGCTGTCAATCAGCCCCAGCATTTT. Protein sequence: CASSLTDAVNQPQHF. The J gene is TRBJ1-5, the V gene TRBV28; no reliable D call. Germline lookup yields CDR1 MDHEN and CDR2 SYDVKM. CDR3 size: 15 residues. Trimming shortened V by 5 bases and J by 3 bases, and 14 bases separated the two germline ends.

CDR3 amino acids: CASSHSTSGRYEQYF. The CDR3 DNA sequence: TGTGCCAGCAGCCATTCTACTAGCGGAAGATACGAGCAGTACTTC. This chain joins TRBV7-2 and TRBJ2-7, with 8 bases identical to TRBD2. Germline V gene data show CDR1 as SGHTA and CDR2 as FQGNSA. Unmatched junction bases numbered 10, after V lost 5 bases and J lost 4 bases. This CDR3 has 15 amino acids.

Concerning this clonotype itself: Compared with germline, one end of the junction differs, possibly owing to a read error. The genes are TRBV18 and TRBJ2-6; 7 nucleotides line up with TRBD1. The CDR3 loop spans 18 amino acids. Looked up from germline, CDR1 is KGHSH and CDR2 is LQKENI. The CDR3 loop reads CASSPPGQRTSGANALTF. CDR3 nucleotides: TGTGCCAGCTCACCACCGGGACAGAGAACCTCTGGGGCCAACGCCCTGACTTTC.

V usage is TRBV5-4 and J usage is TRBJ2-7, with 9 bases fitting TRBD1. The junction had 3 bases not matched to a gene; V was cut back by 4 bases and J by 1 base. The CDR3 is 14 amino acids. The germline V gene has CDR1 SGHNT and CDR2 YYREEE (reference sequence). In DNA, the CDR3 is TGTGCCAGCAGCCGACAGGGGGGGTCCTACGAGCAGTACTTC. It specifies CASSRQGGSYEQYF.

This clonotype appeared a few times. The CDR3 sequence is CASSFIGTNTGELFF. The CDR3 DNA is TGTGCCAGCAGCTTCATTGGGACGAACACCGGGGAGCTGTTTTTT. The gene calls are TRBV7-9 and TRBJ2-2; D is uncertain. V was trimmed by 3 bases and J by 0 bases, leaving 8 bases between them. The CDR3 has 15 amino acids. Germline V gene data show CDR1 as SEHNR and CDR2 as FQNEAQ (reference sequence). Based on the CDR3 plus reference TRBV7-9 and TRBJ2-2, the full variable domain is DTGVSQNPRHKITKRGQNVTFRCDPISEHNRLYWYRQTLGQGPEFLTYFQNEAQLEKSRLLSDRFSAERPKGSFSTLEIQRTEQGDSAMYLCASSFIGTNTGELFFGEGSRLTVL.

This clonotype was seen a handful of times. The chain links TRBV6-1 to TRBJ1-6; D unclear. Deletions cut 0 bases from V and 13 bases from J, with 13 bases between. Germline V gene lookup returns CDR1 MNHNS and CDR2 SASEGT. The length of the CDR3 is 14 residues. CDR3 sequence (DNA): TGTGCCAGCAGTGAAGCGGTTGTCATTCACCCCCTCCACTTT. Its translation: CASSEAVVIHPLHF.

Many counts were recorded for this clonotype. This chain connects TRBV10-3 to TRBJ1-5; D may be TRBD1 (6 bases). This CDR3 has 15 residues. In germline, CDR1 is ENHRY, CDR2 SYGVKD. Between the trimmed V and J ends, which lost 0 bases and 4 bases, there was a span of 10 bases. CDR3 bases: TGTGCCATCAGTGAGTCGGACAGCGGGAATCAGCCCCAGCATTTT. Its protein is CAISESDSGNQPQHF.

The table lists this clonotype with many counts. The CDR3 loop is CASSFVGQGSGYTF. In DNA, the CDR3 is TGTGCCAGCAGTTTTGTTGGACAGGGGAGTGGCTACACCTTC. The chain uses TRBV27 and TRBJ1-2, with 9 bases that match TRBD1. Germline loops: CDR1 MNHEY, CDR2 SMNVEV (reference sequence). This CDR3 has 14 residues. V trimming: 3 bases; J trimming: 7 bases; junction bases outside the gene matches: 6.

This chain joins TRBV6-2 or TRBV6-3 and TRBJ2-1; 12 nucleotides agree with TRBD2. With 5 bases clipped from V and 2 bases from J, the junction kept 7 bases outside the gene matches. CDR1 MNHEY and CDR2 SVGEGT come from the germline V gene. The CDR3 contains 17 residues. The CDR3 nucleotides read TGTGCCAGCAGTCCTGGACTAGCGGGGCCCGCCTACAATGAGCAGTTCTTC. Its protein is CASSPGLAGPAYNEQFF.

This clonotype was counted between two and nine times. The chain links TRBV7-2 to TRBJ1-5; 7 nucleotides match TRBD1. The CDR3 covers 16 residues. V dropped 0 bases and J dropped 2; count of bases not matched to a gene: 4. CDR1 SGHTA and CDR2 FQGNSA come from the germline V gene. For the CDR3, the DNA is TGTGCCAGCAGCTTAGCGGCCCAGGGGGGCAATCAGCCCCAGCATTTT. Translating it yields CASSLAAQGGNQPQHF.